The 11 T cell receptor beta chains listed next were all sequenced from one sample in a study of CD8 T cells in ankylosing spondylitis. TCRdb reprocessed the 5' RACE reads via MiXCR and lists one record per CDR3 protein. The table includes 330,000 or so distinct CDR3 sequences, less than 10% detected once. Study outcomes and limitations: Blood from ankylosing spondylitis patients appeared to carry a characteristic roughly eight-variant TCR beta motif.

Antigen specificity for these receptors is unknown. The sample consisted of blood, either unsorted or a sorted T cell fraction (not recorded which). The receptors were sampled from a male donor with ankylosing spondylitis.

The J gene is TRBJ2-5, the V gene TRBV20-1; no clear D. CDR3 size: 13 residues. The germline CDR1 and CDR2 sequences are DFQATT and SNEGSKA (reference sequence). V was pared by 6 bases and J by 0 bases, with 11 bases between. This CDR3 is CSAPNGYQETQYF. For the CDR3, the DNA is TGCAGTGCCCCGAACGGGTACCAAGAGACCCAGTACTTC.

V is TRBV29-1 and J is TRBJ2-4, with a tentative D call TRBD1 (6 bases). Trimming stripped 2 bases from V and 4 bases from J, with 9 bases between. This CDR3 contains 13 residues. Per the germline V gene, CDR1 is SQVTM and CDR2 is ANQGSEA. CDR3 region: CSVELGAKNIQYF. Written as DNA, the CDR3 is TGCAGCGTTGAACTGGGGGCGAAAAACATTCAGTACTTC.

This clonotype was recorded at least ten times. In DNA, the CDR3 is TGCAGCGTGGAATTGGACACGAGGCCCTCCTACGAGCAGTACTTC. Protein sequence: CSVELDTRPSYEQYF. The V gene is TRBV29-1, the J gene TRBJ2-7; possible D gene TRBD1, 5 bases. Trimming took 6 bases from V and 0 from J, leaving 18 bases between them. Germline V gives CDR1 SQVTM, CDR2 ANQGSEA. There are 15 residues in the CDR3.

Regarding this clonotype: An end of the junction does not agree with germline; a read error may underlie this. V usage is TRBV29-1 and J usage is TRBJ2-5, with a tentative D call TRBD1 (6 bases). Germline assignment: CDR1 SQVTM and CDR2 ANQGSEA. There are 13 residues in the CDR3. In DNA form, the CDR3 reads TGCAGCGTTGATAAGGGGGACCGGAAGACCCAGCACTTC. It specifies CSVDKGDRKTQHF.

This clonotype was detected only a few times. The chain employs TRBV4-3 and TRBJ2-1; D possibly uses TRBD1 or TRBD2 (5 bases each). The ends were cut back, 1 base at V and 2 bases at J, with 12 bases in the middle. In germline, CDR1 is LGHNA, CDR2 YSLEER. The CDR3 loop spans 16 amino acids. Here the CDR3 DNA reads TGCGCCAGCAGCCAAGGTGAGGGGTTCCCCTACAATGAGCAGTTCTTC. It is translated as CASSQGEGFPYNEQFF.

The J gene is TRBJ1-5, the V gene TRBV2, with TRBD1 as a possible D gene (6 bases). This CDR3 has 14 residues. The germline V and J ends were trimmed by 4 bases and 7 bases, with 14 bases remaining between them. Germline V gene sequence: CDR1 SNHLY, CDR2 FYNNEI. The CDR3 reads CASSVVAGGQPQHF. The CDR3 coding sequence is TGTGCCAGCAGTGTCGTCGCTGGGGGCCAGCCCCAGCATTTT.

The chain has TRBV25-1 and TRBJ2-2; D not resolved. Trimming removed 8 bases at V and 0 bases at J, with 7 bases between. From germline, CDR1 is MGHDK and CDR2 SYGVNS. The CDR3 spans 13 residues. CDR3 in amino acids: CASGPANTGELFF. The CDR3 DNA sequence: TGTGCCAGCGGGCCCGCGAACACCGGGGAGCTGTTTTTT.

The CDR3 protein is CASSPGEIGNIQYF. The CDR3 nucleotides are TGCGCCAGCAGTCCAGGGGAGATTGGAAACATTCAGTACTTC. The chain carries TRBV5-1 and TRBJ2-4; the D gene is possibly TRBD1 (6 bases). V was clipped by 5 bases and J by 6 bases, with 15 bases between them. This CDR3 contains 14 residues. Germline-derived CDR1 and CDR2 are SGHRS and YFSETQ.

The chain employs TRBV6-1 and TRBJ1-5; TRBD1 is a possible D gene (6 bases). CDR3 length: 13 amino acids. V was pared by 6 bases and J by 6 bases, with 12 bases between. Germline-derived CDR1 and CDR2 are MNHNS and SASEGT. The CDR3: CASSQTGSQPQHF. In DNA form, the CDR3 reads TGTGCCAGCAGCCAAACAGGGAGTCAGCCCCAGCATTTT.

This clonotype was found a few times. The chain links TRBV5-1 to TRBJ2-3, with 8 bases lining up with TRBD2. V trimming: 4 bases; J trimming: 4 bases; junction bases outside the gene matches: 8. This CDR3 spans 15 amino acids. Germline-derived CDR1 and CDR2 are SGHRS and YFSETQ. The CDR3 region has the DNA TGCGCCAGCAGCGCCAAGCGGGAGTTGGCAGATACGCAGTATTTT. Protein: CASSAKRELADTQYF.

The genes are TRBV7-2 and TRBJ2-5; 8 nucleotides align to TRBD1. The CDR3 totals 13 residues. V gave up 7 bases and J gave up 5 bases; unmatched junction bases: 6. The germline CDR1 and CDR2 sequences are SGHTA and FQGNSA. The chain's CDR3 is CASTRQGRETQYF. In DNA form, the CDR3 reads TGTGCCAGCACTCGACAGGGGCGGGAGACCCAGTACTTC.